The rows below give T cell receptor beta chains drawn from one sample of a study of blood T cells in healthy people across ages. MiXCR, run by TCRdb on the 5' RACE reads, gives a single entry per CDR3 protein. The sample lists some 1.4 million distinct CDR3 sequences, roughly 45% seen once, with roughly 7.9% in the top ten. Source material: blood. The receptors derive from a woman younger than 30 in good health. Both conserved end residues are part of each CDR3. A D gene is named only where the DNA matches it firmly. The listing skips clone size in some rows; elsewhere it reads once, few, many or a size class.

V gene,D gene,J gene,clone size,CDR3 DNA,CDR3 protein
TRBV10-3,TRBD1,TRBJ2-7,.,TGTGCCACACTGACAGGGGCTACCTACGAGCAGTACTTC,CATLTGATYEQYF
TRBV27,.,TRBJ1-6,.,TGTGCCAGCAGTTTTCGGGGTGTTGGTTCGAGCTCACCCCTCCACTTT,CASSFRGVGSSSPLHF
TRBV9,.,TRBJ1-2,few,TGTGCCAGCAGGCCGGGGGGGAAAAGGCTTAACTATGGCTACACCTTC,CASRPGGKRLNYGYTF
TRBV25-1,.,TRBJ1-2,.,TGTGCCAGCAGTGAATCCGTGTATGGCTACACCTTC,CASSESVYGYTF
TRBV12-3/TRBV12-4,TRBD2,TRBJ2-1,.,TGTGCCAGCAGCGAAACTAGCGGAGCTTACAATGAGCAGTTCTTC,CASSETSGAYNEQFF
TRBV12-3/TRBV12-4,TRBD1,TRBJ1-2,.,TGTGCCAGCAGTCGAACGACAGGGGTGGATGGCTACACCTTC,CASSRTTGVDGYTF
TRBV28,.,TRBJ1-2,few,TGTGCCAGCAGTCCCCCGGCGGGAACCTATGGCTACACCTTC,CASSPPAGTYGYTF
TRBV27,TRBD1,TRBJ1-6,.,TGTGCCAGCAGTCCAAGGGACAGGGCAAATTCACCCCTCCACTTT,CASSPRDRANSPLHF
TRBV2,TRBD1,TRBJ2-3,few,TGTGCCAGCATTTACAGGGGCAGCACAGATACGCAGTATTTT,CASIYRGSTDTQYF
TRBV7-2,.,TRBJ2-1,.,TGTGCCAGCAGCCATCCCCCCCTGACCATCAATGAGCAGTTCTTC,CASSHPPLTINEQFF
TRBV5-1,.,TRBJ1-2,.,TGCGCCAGCAGCTCGGATCACAGGGCTGGCATATATGGCTACACCTTC,CASSSDHRAGIYGYTF
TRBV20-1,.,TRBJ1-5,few,TGCAGTGCTCCTACGGGAGGGTCCCTTGGCAATCAGCCCCAGCATTTT,CSAPTGGSLGNQPQHF
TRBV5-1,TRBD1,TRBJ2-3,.,TGCGCCAGCAGCTCAACAGGGGGCGACACAGATACGCAGTATTTT,CASSSTGGDTDTQYF
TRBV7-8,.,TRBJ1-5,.,TGTGCCAGCAGCTTAGCGGCTGGGGCGCGTAGCAATCAGCCCCAGCATTTT,CASSLAAGARSNQPQHF
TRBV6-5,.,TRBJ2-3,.,TGTGCCAGCAGTTACTCATCCACAGATGCGCAGTATTTT,CASSYSSTDAQYF
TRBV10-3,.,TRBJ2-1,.,TGTGCCATCAGTGAACGGGACAATGCGCAGTTCTTC,CAISERDNAQFF
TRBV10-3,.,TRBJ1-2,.,TGTGCCATCAGTGACGGGGAGCTGATCTATGGCTACACCTTC,CAISDGELIYGYTF
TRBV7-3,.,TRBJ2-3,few,TGTGCCAGCAGCGCCCAGAGCCACACAGATACGCAGTATTTT,CASSAQSHTDTQYF
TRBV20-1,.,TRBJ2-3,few,TGCAGTGCTAGTGCCGACCCGGCTAGCACAGATACGCAGTATTTT,CSASADPASTDTQYF
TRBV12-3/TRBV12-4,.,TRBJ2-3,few,TGTGCCAGCAGTTTCTCGCCTCCTTCCACAGATACGCAGTATTTT,CASSFSPPSTDTQYF
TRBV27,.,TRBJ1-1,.,TGTGCCAGCAGTTGGCCGGGGGAAGGAAAAACTGAAGCTTTCTTT,CASSWPGEGKTEAFF
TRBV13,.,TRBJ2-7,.,TGTGCCAGCACGTCCCCCGGCCACGAGCAGTACTTC,CASTSPGHEQYF
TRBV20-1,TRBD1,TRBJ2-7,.,TGCAGTGCTACGGAGGCAGGGGGCACTTACGAGCAGTACTTC,CSATEAGGTYEQYF
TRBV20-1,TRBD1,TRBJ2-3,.,TGCAGTGCTAGAGATCCAGGCAGGGGGCATGACACAGATACGCAGTATTTT,CSARDPGRGHDTDTQYF
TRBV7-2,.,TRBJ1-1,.,TGTGCCAGCAGCCCAAACGGGGGCACGACTGAAGCTTTCTTT,CASSPNGGTTEAFF
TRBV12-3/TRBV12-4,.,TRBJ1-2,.,TGTGCCAGCAGTTTAGGAGGGGTGGTCTATGGCTACACCTTC,CASSLGGVVYGYTF
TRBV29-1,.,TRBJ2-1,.,TGCAGCGTTGGTCCGAAGGGGTTCGACAATGAGCAGTTCTTC,CSVGPKGFDNEQFF
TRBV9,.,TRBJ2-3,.,TGTGCCAGCAGCGTAGCGTCCCAGGATACGCAGTATTTT,CASSVASQDTQYF
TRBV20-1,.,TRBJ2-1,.,TGCAGCGTTTATCAGGGACTCGGATACAATGAGCAGTTCTTC,CSVYQGLGYNEQFF
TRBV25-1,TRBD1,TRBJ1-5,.,TGTGCCAGCAGTCCCAGGGGGCGGGGGTATAGCAATCAGCCCCAGCATTTT,CASSPRGRGYSNQPQHF
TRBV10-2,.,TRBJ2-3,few,TGCGCCACCAACGGGCAGGGGGGGGATACGCAGTATTTT,CATNGQGGDTQYF
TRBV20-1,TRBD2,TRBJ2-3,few,TGCAGTGCTAGACGCGGCCTAGCGGGGCCTCGGACTAGCACAGATACGCAGTATTTT,CSARRGLAGPRTSTDTQYF
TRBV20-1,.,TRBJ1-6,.,TGCAGTGCTATAGAAAAATCACCCCTCCACTTT,CSAIEKSPLHF